This T cell receptor beta chain is from a study of control samples from healthy donors and cancer patients. Clones were read by immunoSEQ multiplex PCR, and TCRdb kept only the in-frame ones, dropping some. The table lists about 170,000 clones, 80% to 90% of them singletons. Input material: blood. This clonotype was sampled from a man aged 25 to 45 in good health.

The DNA of the CDR3 is TGTGCCAGCAGTTACCAGGGCTCGGGAAACACCATATATTTT. It codes for CASSYQGSGNTIYF. The chain carries TRBV6-2 or TRBV6-3 and TRBJ1-3; possibly TRBD1 for D (5 bases). V was cut by 2 bases and J by 4 bases, with 9 bases left in between. The CDR3 length is 14 residues. Germline-derived CDR1 and CDR2 are MNHEY and SVGEGT.